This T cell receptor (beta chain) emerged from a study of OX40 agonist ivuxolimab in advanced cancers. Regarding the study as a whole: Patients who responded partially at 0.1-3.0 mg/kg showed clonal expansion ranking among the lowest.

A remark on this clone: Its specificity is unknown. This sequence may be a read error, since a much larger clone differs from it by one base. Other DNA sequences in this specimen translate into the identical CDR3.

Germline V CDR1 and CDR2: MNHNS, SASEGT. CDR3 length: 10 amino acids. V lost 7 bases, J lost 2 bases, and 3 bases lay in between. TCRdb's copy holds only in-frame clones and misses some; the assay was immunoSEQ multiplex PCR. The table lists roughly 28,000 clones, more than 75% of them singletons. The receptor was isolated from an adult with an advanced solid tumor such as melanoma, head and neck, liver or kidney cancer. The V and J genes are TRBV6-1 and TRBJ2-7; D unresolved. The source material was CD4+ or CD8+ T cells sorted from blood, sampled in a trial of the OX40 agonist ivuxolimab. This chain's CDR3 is CASNAYEQYF. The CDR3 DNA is TGTGCCAGCAATGCCTACGAGCAGTACTTC.